This T cell receptor beta chain was sequenced during a study of blood T cell repertoires in COVID-19. Looking at the study overall: Nucleic acid was either cDNA or gDNA, and it came from T cells, B-cell-depleted T cells, or PBMCs.

Participant-given clinical history determined each cohort assignment. A COVID-19 case was met by exposed participants within 2 weeks before study entry. Measured with immunoSEQ multiplex PCR; TCRdb has only the in-frame clones, and not every one. The data hold around 250,000 clones, with around 90% observed a single time. This CDR3 spans 13 amino acids. CDR1 and CDR2 (germline): LGHNA, YNFKEQ. V was shortened by 1 base and J by 5 bases, with 8 bases between the two germline ends. The V gene is TRBV4-2, the J gene TRBJ2-5; D is undetermined. The receptor was isolated from a woman aged 40 to 50 who had been exposed to COVID-19. The specimen was PBMCs or T cells enriched from blood (not recorded which). CDR3 in amino acids: CASSQGSLETQYF. The DNA of the CDR3 is TGTGCCAGCAGCCAAGGTAGCCTGGAGACCCAGTACTTC.